This T cell receptor (beta chain) is drawn from a study of T-cell reconstitution after alpha-beta-depleted transplantation in children. A library of TCRbeta sequences, prepared with unique molecular identifiers, was generated. TCRdb itself ran the PCR reads through MiXCR, one entry per CDR3 protein. The data show some 280,000 distinct CDR3 sequences, more than 9% seen once. This clonotype turned up a few times. Germline assignment: CDR1 SQVTM and CDR2 ANQGSEA. The CDR3 runs to 14 residues. Unmatched junction bases numbered 4, after V lost 5 bases and J lost 0 bases. The TCR originated in a human donor who donated a stem cell graft to a child with SCID. This material consisted of PBMCs from the stem cell graft donor, taken from the stem cell graft. The chain employs TRBV29-1 and TRBJ1-1; the match to TRBD1 covers 9 bases. DNA for the CDR3: TGCAGCGTTACCGGGACAGGGATGAACACTGAAGCTTTCTTT. Translating it yields CSVTGTGMNTEAFF.